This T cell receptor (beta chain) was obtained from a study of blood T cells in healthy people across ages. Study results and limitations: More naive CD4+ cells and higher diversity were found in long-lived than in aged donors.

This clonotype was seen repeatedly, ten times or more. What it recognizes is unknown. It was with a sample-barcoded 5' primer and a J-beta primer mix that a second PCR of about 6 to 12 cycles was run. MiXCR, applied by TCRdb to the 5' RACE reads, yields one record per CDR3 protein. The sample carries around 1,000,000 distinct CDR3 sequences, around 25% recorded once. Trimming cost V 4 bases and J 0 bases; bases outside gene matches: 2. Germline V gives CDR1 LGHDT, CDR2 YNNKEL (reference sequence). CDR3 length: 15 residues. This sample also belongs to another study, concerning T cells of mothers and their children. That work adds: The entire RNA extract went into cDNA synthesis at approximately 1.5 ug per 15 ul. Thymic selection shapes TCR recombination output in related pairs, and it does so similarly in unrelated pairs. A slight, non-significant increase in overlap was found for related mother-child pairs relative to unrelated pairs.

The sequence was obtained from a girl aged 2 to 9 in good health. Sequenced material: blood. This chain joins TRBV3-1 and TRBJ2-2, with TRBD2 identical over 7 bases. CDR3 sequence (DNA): TGTGCCAGCAGCCTTGGACTAGCGAACACCGGGGAGCTGTTTTTT. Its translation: CASSLGLANTGELFF.